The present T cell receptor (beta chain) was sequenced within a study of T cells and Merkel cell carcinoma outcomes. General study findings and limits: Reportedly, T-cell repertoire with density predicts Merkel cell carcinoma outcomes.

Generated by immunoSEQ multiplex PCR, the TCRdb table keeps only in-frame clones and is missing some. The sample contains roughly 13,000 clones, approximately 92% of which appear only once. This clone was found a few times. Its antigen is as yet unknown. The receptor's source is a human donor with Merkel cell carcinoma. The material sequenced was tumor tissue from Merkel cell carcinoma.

CDR3 sequence (DNA): TGCGCCAGCAGCTTGGGGCAGGGGGCGGCTGAAGCTTTCTTT. Amino acid sequence: CASSLGQGAAEAFF. The chain has TRBV5-1 and TRBJ1-1, with 8 positions matching TRBD1. This CDR3 is 14 amino acids long. CDR1 and CDR2 (germline): SGHRS, YFSETQ. V trimming: 0 bases; J trimming: 6 bases; junction bases outside the gene matches: 4.